Presented here are 19 T cell receptor beta chains from one specimen sequenced in a study of T cell repertoires in cytomegalovirus infection. Their antigens remain unidentified. TCRdb fed the reads into MiXCR, producing one record per CDR3 protein. Counted here are about 740,000 distinct CDR3 sequences, 30% to 35% occurring once; the ten biggest clones make up 18%. Sequencing was performed on cultured PBMCs, taken from culture after CMV antigen stimulation. These receptors were taken from a human donor in good health (CMV status not recorded). Some clones in this sample may be carry-over from other donors' samples.

This clonotype turned up a few times. The chain carries TRBV19 and TRBJ1-1; a possible D gene is TRBD1 (5 bases). Germline V CDR1 and CDR2: LNHDA, SQIVND (reference sequence). V lost 3 bases and J 5 bases, leaving 16 bases between the germline ends. CDR3 length equals 15 residues. CDR3 region: CASSMWAGQRTEAFF. The CDR3 DNA reads as TGTGCCAGTAGTATGTGGGCAGGGCAGAGGACTGAAGCTTTCTTT.

The sample holds a few counts of this clonotype. The chain employs TRBV5-4 and TRBJ1-5; possible D gene TRBD1, 5 bases. The CDR3 has 16 amino acids. V was pared by 4 bases and J by 4 bases, with 18 bases between. Germline CDR1 is SGHNT and CDR2 is YYREEE (reference sequence). CDR3 amino acids: CASSDSPHGANQPQHF. CDR3 in DNA: TGTGCCAGCAGCGACAGTCCCCATGGGGCGAATCAGCCCCAGCATTTT.

The chain combines TRBV7-6 with TRBJ1-5, with D uncertain. The CDR3 totals 13 residues. From germline, CDR1 is SGHVS and CDR2 FNYEAQ. Deletions cut 5 bases from V and 6 bases from J, with 11 bases between. The CDR3 spells CASSRVVSQPQHF. CDR3 coding DNA: TGTGCCAGCAGCCGAGTGGTTAGTCAGCCCCAGCATTTT.

The V gene is TRBV7-9, the J gene TRBJ1-6, with no clear D. CDR1 and CDR2 from the germline V gene are SEHNR and FQNEAQ (reference sequence). Trimming cost V 5 bases and J 8 bases, with 13 bases left between them. The CDR3 covers 14 residues. CDR3 DNA: TGTGCCAGCAGCCCACGTCCCGAGCATTCACCCCTCCACTTT. This translates into CASSPRPEHSPLHF.

In its sample, this clonotype was seen a few times. The chain recombines TRBV7-9 with TRBJ2-7; tentatively, D is TRBD2 (5 bases). The CDR3 has 12 residues. V lost 3 bases, J lost 3 bases, and 6 bases lay in between. CDR1 and CDR2 from the germline V gene are SEHNR and FQNEAQ (reference sequence). CDR3 region: CASSFDYYEQYF. The CDR3 region has the DNA TGTGCCAGCAGCTTCGACTACTACGAGCAGTACTTC.

The sample holds a few counts of this clonotype. The CDR3 sequence: CASSQQVSSYNEQFF. The CDR3 DNA follows: TGTGCCAGCAGCCAACAAGTTAGCTCCTACAATGAGCAGTTCTTC. The chain recombines TRBV11-2 with TRBJ2-1; no definite D call. Per germline, CDR1 SGHAT and CDR2 FQNNGV. V was pared by 5 bases and J by 0 bases, with 11 bases between. This CDR3 spans 15 amino acids.

This sequence joins TRBV2 and TRBJ2-1; possible D gene TRBD1, 7 bases. The V end was cut by 3 bases, the J end by 9 bases, with 15 bases between. The germline gives CDR1 SNHLY, CDR2 FYNNEI. CDR3 length equals 14 residues. The CDR3 nucleotides read TGTGCCAGCAGTGACGGGGGCCCAGGGGGTGAGCAGTTCTTC. Encoded protein: CASSDGGPGGEQFF.

This clonotype was seen only a few times. The chain carries TRBV19 and TRBJ2-1; D is tentatively TRBD1 or TRBD2 (5 bases each). V lost 3 bases to trimming and J lost 2 bases, with 14 bases between them. The CDR3 spans 16 residues. The germline gives CDR1 LNHDA, CDR2 SQIVND (reference sequence). This CDR3 reads CASSMVPGRAYNEQFF. The CDR3 DNA is TGTGCCAGTAGTATGGTACCGGGACGGGCCTACAATGAGCAGTTCTTC.

The chain uses TRBV9 and TRBJ2-5; 11 bases map to TRBD1. CDR1 is SGDLS, CDR2 YYNGEE, per germline. The trim removed 4 bases at V and 0 bases at J, leaving 5 bases unmatched. The CDR3 is 16 residues long. The CDR3 sequence: CASSLRDRGYQETQYF. The CDR3 nucleotides read TGTGCCAGCAGCCTCAGGGACAGGGGGTACCAAGAGACCCAGTACTTC.

In this sample, this clonotype turned up a few times. This chain joins TRBV24-1 and TRBJ2-1, with D perhaps being TRBD1 or TRBD2 (5 bases each). The length of the CDR3 is 13 residues. Trimming removed 5 bases at V and 6 bases at J, with 10 bases between. Germline V gene lookup returns CDR1 KGHDR and CDR2 SFDVKD. CDR3 DNA sequence: TGTGCCACCAGTGGGGGGAGCGGCAATGAGCAGTTCTTC. It codes for CATSGGSGNEQFF.

This clonotype was seen more than once but under ten times. The rearrangement uses TRBV7-8 and TRBJ2-7; D is uncertain. With 5 bases removed from V and 2 bases from J, the gap between germline ends came to 13 bases. The germline gives CDR1 SGHVS, CDR2 FQNEAQ. The CDR3 contains 14 residues. CDR3 amino acids: CASSIGGGAYEQYF. The CDR3 bases are TGTGCCAGCAGCATCGGTGGCGGAGCCTACGAGCAGTACTTC.

V gene TRBV5-1 combines with J gene TRBJ2-5; tentative D call: TRBD2 (6 bases). Germline loops: CDR1 SGHRS, CDR2 YFSETQ. The ends were cut back, 3 bases at V and 5 bases at J, with 14 bases in the middle. CDR3 size: 14 residues. Written as DNA, the CDR3 is TGCGCCAGCAGCTGGCTAGCGACGACGGAGACCCAGTACTTC. It codes for CASSWLATTETQYF.

This clonotype was counted at least ten times. The chain couples TRBV6-2 or TRBV6-3 to TRBJ2-7; tentative D call: TRBD1 (6 bases). The germline V and J ends were trimmed by 2 bases and 5 bases, with 10 bases remaining between them. CDR1 is MNHEY and CDR2 is SVGEGT in the germline V gene. There are 13 residues in the CDR3. As DNA, the CDR3 is TGTGCCAGCAGTTACGGAACAGGGAACGAGCAGTACTTC. As protein: CASSYGTGNEQYF.

This clonotype was counted only a few times. The gene calls are TRBV7-6 and TRBJ1-1; weak D call: TRBD1 (5 bases). This CDR3 spans 14 amino acids. Germline V lookup: CDR1 SGHVS, CDR2 FNYEAQ. V was cut by 5 bases and J by 4 bases, with 14 bases left in between. The CDR3 is CASSTRAGGTEAFF. The CDR3 DNA reads TGTGCCAGCAGCACCAGGGCTGGGGGCACTGAAGCTTTCTTT.

In nucleotides, the CDR3 is TGCAGTGCTCGCGGACAGGGTGCAGATACGCAGTATTTT. It is translated as CSARGQGADTQYF. V gene TRBV20-1 combines with J gene TRBJ2-3; 8 bases align to TRBD1. J gave up 4 bases and V 5 bases, and 5 bases lay outside the gene matches. The CDR3 covers 13 residues. The germline gives CDR1 DFQATT, CDR2 SNEGSKA (reference sequence).

V usage is TRBV6-2 or TRBV6-3 and J usage is TRBJ2-7; 7 bases are shared with TRBD2. The trim removed 8 bases at V and 6 bases at J, leaving 13 bases unmatched. The CDR3 consists of 14 residues. Per germline, CDR1 MNHEY and CDR2 SVGEGT. Here the CDR3 reads CASRSRELMVEQYF. CDR3 DNA: TGTGCCAGCCGCTCGCGGGAGCTTATGGTCGAGCAGTACTTC.

The chain employs TRBV9 and TRBJ2-1; TRBD2 is a possible D gene (7 bases). CDR3 size: 18 residues. Germline CDR1 reads SGDLS; CDR2 reads YYNGEE. Between the trimmed V and J ends, which lost 0 bases and 6 bases, there was a span of 22 bases. The CDR3 sequence is CASSVALPGGPEPNEQFF. CDR3 sequence (DNA): TGTGCCAGCAGCGTAGCCTTGCCGGGGGGCCCCGAGCCCAATGAGCAGTTCTTC.

The V and J genes are TRBV27 and TRBJ2-1; no reliable D call. CDR1 and CDR2 (germline): MNHEY, SMNVEV (reference sequence). The CDR3 loop spans 15 amino acids. V was shortened by 9 bases and J by 3 bases, with 18 bases between the two germline ends. In nucleotides, the CDR3 is TGTGCCAGTAATAAATGGGAACACCGCTACAATGAGCAGTTCTTC. Protein: CASNKWEHRYNEQFF.

This clonotype was picked up a small number of times. This chain uses TRBV7-2 with TRBJ2-5; D gene ambiguous. The germline V gene encodes CDR1 SGHTA and CDR2 FQGNSA. V was shortened by 2 bases and J by 5 bases, with 9 bases between the two germline ends. The CDR3 extends over 13 amino acids. CDR3 region: CASSLLVWETQYF. CDR3 bases: TGTGCCAGCAGCTTATTGGTGTGGGAGACCCAGTACTTC.